These 3 T cell receptor beta chains originate from one sample sequenced in a study of T-cell memory formation after mild COVID-19 (dated by TCRdb to about 2021). Libraries were prepared through 5' RACE. The sequencing machine was an Illumina NovaSeq 6000. TCRdb reanalyzed the raw reads on its own, using fastp at Q25 for trimming and MiXCR for clone calling, and kept in-frame beta chains. CDR3 protein sequences are deduplicated, and each keeps its most common genes and DNA. Recorded for this sample are roughly 300,000 distinct CDR3 sequences; 7% to 10% of them occurred a single time. Of the sample, roughly 23% is held by the ten largest clones. Source material: PBMCs or a T cell subset sorted from them (not recorded which). These receptor sequences come from a man aged 18 to 30 who had mild COVID-19 (a few samples of this study predate the infection). The sample titles of this study are shuffled in the database, so cell type and time point are left out; the donor was told from shared clones.

CDR3 protein: CASSVSTVTREKLFF. For the CDR3, the DNA is TGTGCCAGCAGTGTTTCGACGGTGACGAGGGAAAAACTGTTTTTT. The chain joins TRBV2 to TRBJ1-4; no firm D call. From germline, CDR1 is SNHLY and CDR2 FYNNEI. Deletions cut 4 bases from V and 8 bases from J, with 17 bases between. The length of the CDR3 is 15 residues.

In this sample, this clonotype turned up many times. J is TRBJ2-7 and V is TRBV7-6, with D possibly TRBD1 on 5 matching bases. CDR1 and CDR2 (germline): SGHVS, FNYEAQ. CDR3 length: 13 residues. The V and J ends lost 5 bases and 3 bases respectively, with 11 bases between them. For the CDR3, the DNA is TGTGCCAGCAGCCCAGCCGACAGCTACGAGCAGTACTTC. Residues: CASSPADSYEQYF. Complete variable domain (other parts from reference TRBV7-6 and TRBJ2-7): GAGVSQSPRYKVTKRGQDVALRCDPISGHVSLYWYRQALGQGPEFLTYFNYEAQQDKSGLPNDRFSAERPEGSISTLTIQRTEQRDSAMYRCASSPADSYEQYFGPGTRLTVT.

This clonotype was counted a few times. The rearrangement uses TRBV28 and TRBJ1-1; no firm D call. Trimming stripped 2 bases from V and 0 bases from J, with 13 bases between. Germline V lookup: CDR1 MDHEN, CDR2 SYDVKM. This CDR3 has 16 residues. CDR3 nucleotide sequence: TGTGCCAGCAGTTTAAACCCCGGCAACATGAACACTGAAGCTTTCTTT. Protein product: CASSLNPGNMNTEAFF.